A single sample is the source of the 14 T cell receptor beta chains below, sequenced in a study of T cell responses to AZD1222 COVID-19 vaccine. Some clones are missing from TCRdb's copy, which holds only in-frame ones; the method was immunoSEQ multiplex PCR. The sample carries fewer than 120,000 clones, around nine tenths recorded once. The material sequenced was peripheral blood, taken 28 days after the second AZD1222 dose. These receptors originate from an adult who received the AZD1222 COVID-19 vaccine.

This clone was recorded only once. The chain couples TRBV10-1 to TRBJ2-5; D might be TRBD1 (5 bases). The V and J ends lost 2 bases and 5 bases respectively, with 18 bases between them. Germline CDR1 reads WNHNN; CDR2 reads SYGVQD (reference sequence). The CDR3 is 16 residues long. The CDR3, as DNA: TGCGCCAGCAGTGAGGCCCGGACCGACTCAGGGGAGACCCAGTACTTC. Amino acids: CASSEARTDSGETQYF.

This clone was picked up one time. The V and J genes are TRBV12-3 or TRBV12-4 and TRBJ1-1, with D possibly being TRBD1 (6 bases). The V end was cut by 5 bases, the J end by 6 bases, with 10 bases between. The CDR3 extends over 12 amino acids. The CDR3, as DNA: TGTGCCAGCAGTCCTTCAGGGGCTGAAGCTTTCTTT. As protein: CASSPSGAEAFF.

The chain employs TRBV2 and TRBJ2-1; D is ambiguous. The CDR3 covers 13 residues. CDR1 SNHLY and CDR2 FYNNEI come from the germline V gene. The ends were cut back, 2 bases at V and 9 bases at J, with 11 bases in the middle. The CDR3 spells CASSEIRETEQFF. The CDR3 nucleotides are TGTGCCAGCAGTGAAATCAGAGAAACTGAGCAGTTCTTC.

CDR3 nucleotide sequence: TGTGCCAGCAGCCCAGGAAGTGGGGGCGAAGAGCAGTTCTTC. It specifies CASSPGSGGEEQFF. V gene TRBV3-1 (or the pseudogene TRBV3-2) combines with J gene TRBJ2-1, with D maybe TRBD1 (6 bases). V shed 4 bases and J shed 10 bases, with 17 bases lying between them. The germline V gene encodes CDR1 LGHDT and CDR2 YNNKEL (reference sequence). The length of the CDR3 is 14 residues.

This clone was seen only once. V is TRBV7-2 and J is TRBJ2-5; D might be TRBD1 (6 bases). V lost 3 bases to trimming and J lost 3 bases, with 14 bases between them. This CDR3 contains 15 residues. Germline loops: CDR1 SGHTA, CDR2 FQGNSA. The CDR3 nucleotides read TGTGCCAGCAGCTTCCAGGGGCCGGGGAAAGAGACCCAGTACTTC. It yields the protein CASSFQGPGKETQYF.

The chain couples TRBV6-1 to TRBJ1-4, with D tentatively TRBD1 (6 bases). The CDR3 contains 15 residues. The germline V gene has CDR1 MNHNS and CDR2 SASEGT. V shed 3 bases and J shed 8 bases, with 16 bases lying between them. CDR3 DNA: TGTGCCAGCAGTGACAGGGGCAGGGGATCGGAAAAACTGTTTTTT. It specifies CASSDRGRGSEKLFF.

The chain is built from TRBV28 and TRBJ2-1, with a tentative D call TRBD2 (7 bases). The V and J ends lost 6 bases and 7 bases respectively, with 16 bases between them. The CDR3 is made up of 14 amino acids. Germline-derived CDR1 and CDR2 are MDHEN and SYDVKM. As DNA, the CDR3 is TGTGCCAGCAGGTCGGGGGGCTCCCGGAATGAGCAGTTCTTC. Translating gives CASRSGGSRNEQFF.

This chain joins TRBV28 and TRBJ2-7, with D possibly being TRBD1 or TRBD2 (5 bases each). Germline CDR1 is MDHEN and CDR2 is SYDVKM. The germline V and J ends were trimmed by 5 bases and 5 bases, with 19 bases remaining between them. The CDR3 covers 15 residues. CDR3 DNA: TGTGCCAGCAGTCCCCCGGGGCAGGGTAGCCACGAGCAGTACTTC. It encodes CASSPPGQGSHEQYF.

The DNA of the CDR3 is TGTGCCAGCCGCCCACGAGCCAACAATTCACCCCTCCACTTT. Amino acids: CASRPRANNSPLHF. The chain recombines TRBV6-4 with TRBJ1-6; D uncertain. The germline V gene has CDR1 MRHNA and CDR2 SNTAGT. Trimming took off 8 bases at V and 7 bases at J, with 15 bases between the two ends. CDR3 size: 14 residues.

The rearrangement uses TRBV25-1 and TRBJ1-1, with D hard to call. This CDR3 comprises 14 residues. Trimming removed 3 bases at V and 6 bases at J, with 14 bases between. CDR1 MGHDK and CDR2 SYGVNS come from the germline V gene. CDR3 in DNA: TGTGCCAGCAGTGATAGAGAGGGAACCCCTGAAGCTTTCTTT. Protein: CASSDREGTPEAFF.

This clone is a singleton in its sample. The V gene is TRBV6-5, the J gene TRBJ2-7, with 8 bases fitting TRBD1. CDR3 size: 14 residues. Germline lookup yields CDR1 MNHEY and CDR2 SVGAGI. The junction had 7 bases not matched to a gene; V was cut back by 6 bases and J by 3 bases. The CDR3 nucleotides are TGTGCCAGCAGGGGGACAGGACGCCTCTACGAGCAGTACTTC. Residues: CASRGTGRLYEQYF.

CDR3 sequence reads: CASSLTGTGSYEQYF. In nucleotides, the CDR3 is TGTGCCAGCAGTTTAACCGGGACGGGCTCCTACGAGCAGTACTTC. The rearrangement links TRBV27 to TRBJ2-7; possibly TRBD1 or TRBD2 for D (5 bases each). Germline lookup yields CDR1 MNHEY and CDR2 SMNVEV (reference sequence). The CDR3 covers 15 residues. V lost 2 bases and J lost 0, with 11 bases in between.

The V call is TRBV5-1, the J call TRBJ2-5, with D tentatively TRBD1 (6 bases). The ends were cut back, 3 bases at V and 1 base at J, with 10 bases in the middle. CDR1 is SGHRS and CDR2 is YFSETQ in the germline V gene. The CDR3 covers 14 residues. The CDR3 region has the DNA TGCGCCAGCAGCTCACAGGGTCCCCAAGAGACCCAGTACTTC. Its protein is CASSSQGPQETQYF.

With regard to this clone: Other DNA sequences in the same sample also yield this CDR3. This chain links TRBV6-5 with TRBJ1-1; D remains ambiguous. The V end lost 6 bases, the J end lost 0 bases, and 5 bases lay between the germline ends. The CDR3 is made up of 12 amino acids. Germline CDR1 reads MNHEY; CDR2 reads SVGAGI. CDR3 in amino acids: CASRRLNTEAFF. The CDR3 DNA sequence: TGTGCCAGCAGGCGCTTGAACACTGAAGCTTTCTTT.